A single sample is the source of the 11 T cell receptor beta chains below, sequenced in a study of OX40 agonist ivuxolimab in advanced cancers. Method: immunoSEQ multiplex PCR; TCRdb's copy keeps in-frame clones and lacks some. The profile shows 55,000 to 65,000 clones, 75% to 95% of them singletons. The sample consisted of CD4+ or CD8+ T cells sorted from blood, taken in a trial of the OX40 agonist ivuxolimab. Every receptor here comes from an adult with an advanced solid tumor such as melanoma, head and neck, liver or kidney cancer.

This clone was detected only a few times. The gene calls are TRBV6-5 and TRBJ2-1, with D uncertain. The germline V gene encodes CDR1 MNHEY and CDR2 SVGAGI. Between the trimmed V and J ends, which lost 5 bases and 2 bases, there was a span of 7 bases. This CDR3 is 13 amino acids long. The CDR3 protein is CASSKPTYNEQFF. The CDR3 DNA reads as TGTGCCAGCAGTAAACCTACCTACAATGAGCAGTTCTTC.

The chain employs TRBV28 and TRBJ1-2; D not resolved. The V and J ends lost 1 base and 8 bases respectively, with 11 bases between them. CDR1 MDHEN and CDR2 SYDVKM come from the germline V gene. The CDR3 spans 13 residues. The CDR3 DNA reads TGTGCCAGCAGTTTATTTCCTGGTGAGGGCTACACCTTC. Translated: CASSLFPGEGYTF.

The chain couples TRBV23-1 to TRBJ2-7; the D gene is possibly TRBD1 (6 bases). TRBV23-1 is an ORF for which the function is uncertain. The V and J ends lost 8 bases and 6 bases respectively, with 11 bases between them. CDR3 size: 11 residues. CDR3 loop: CASYREAEQYF. The CDR3 region has the DNA TGCGCCAGCTACAGGGAAGCCGAGCAGTACTTC.

V gene TRBV11-2 combines with J gene TRBJ1-5; 10 nucleotides line up with TRBD1. This CDR3 is 15 amino acids long. The germline gives CDR1 SGHAT, CDR2 FQNNGV. The V gene end was trimmed by 3 bases and the J gene end by 7 bases; junction bases not matched to a gene: 6. The CDR3 DNA sequence: TGTGCCAGCAGCTTGACAGGGGGCGCGAGCCAGCCCCAGCATTTT. The encoded protein is CASSLTGGASQPQHF.

The chain couples TRBV5-1 to TRBJ2-7; D is ambiguous. The V end was cut by 0 bases, the J end by 5 bases, with 12 bases between. The CDR3 runs to 14 residues. Germline-derived CDR1 and CDR2 are SGHRS and YFSETQ. Here the CDR3 reads CASSLALVGNEQYF. The CDR3 DNA is TGCGCCAGCAGCTTGGCCTTAGTAGGGAACGAGCAGTACTTC.

The chain employs TRBV27 and TRBJ1-5; 10 nucleotides line up with TRBD1. V lost 6 bases, J lost 7 bases, and 12 bases stayed unmatched. Germline CDR1 MNHEY, CDR2 SMNVEV (reference sequence). This CDR3 region has 16 residues. CDR3 region: CASSDYSDRGRQPQHF. The CDR3 DNA is TGTGCCAGCAGCGATTATTCGGACAGGGGGAGGCAGCCCCAGCATTTT.

The V call is TRBV5-1, the J call TRBJ2-1, with 15 bases that match TRBD2. This CDR3 comprises 19 residues. The V segment lost 0 bases and the J segment 2 bases; nucleotides outside the gene matches: 6. Per germline, CDR1 SGHRS and CDR2 YFSETQ. The CDR3 nucleotides read TGCGCCAGCAGCTTGGCCGGGACTAGCGGGAGGAGCACCTACAATGAGCAGTTCTTC. Protein: CASSLAGTSGRSTYNEQFF.

V usage is TRBV7-9 and J usage is TRBJ2-5; D remains ambiguous. There are 13 residues in the CDR3. Germline V gene data show CDR1 as SEHNR and CDR2 as FQNEAQ (reference sequence). V was trimmed by 5 bases and J by 5 bases, leaving 12 bases between them. The CDR3 sequence: CASSRTGLETQYF. The CDR3 nucleotides are TGTGCCAGCAGCCGGACCGGTTTGGAGACCCAGTACTTC.

The rearrangement uses TRBV7-6 and TRBJ2-7; the match to TRBD2 covers 11 bases. Germline CDR1 is SGHVS and CDR2 is FNYEAQ. This CDR3 contains 15 residues. Losses at the gene ends were 5 bases for V and 1 base for J; bases not matched to a gene: 4. The CDR3 spells CASSLTSGASYEQYF. The CDR3 DNA follows: TGTGCCAGCAGCCTGACTAGCGGGGCGTCCTACGAGCAGTACTTC.

This chain links TRBV28 with TRBJ2-1; D call uncertain. The CDR3 has 14 residues. Germline V lookup: CDR1 MDHEN, CDR2 SYDVKM. The V gene lost 6 bases and the J gene lost 0 bases, with 9 bases spanning the gap. CDR3 bases: TGTGCCAGCAGCACAAGAAGCTCCTACAATGAGCAGTTCTTC. It specifies CASSTRSSYNEQFF.

The CDR3 DNA is TGCAGTGCTAGACTGGAGACCCAGTACTTC. Protein: CSARLETQYF. The chain recombines TRBV20-1 with TRBJ2-5, with D unresolved. Germline loops: CDR1 DFQATT, CDR2 SNEGSKA (reference sequence). Trimming removed 2 bases at V and 5 bases at J, with 3 bases between. This CDR3 contains 10 residues.